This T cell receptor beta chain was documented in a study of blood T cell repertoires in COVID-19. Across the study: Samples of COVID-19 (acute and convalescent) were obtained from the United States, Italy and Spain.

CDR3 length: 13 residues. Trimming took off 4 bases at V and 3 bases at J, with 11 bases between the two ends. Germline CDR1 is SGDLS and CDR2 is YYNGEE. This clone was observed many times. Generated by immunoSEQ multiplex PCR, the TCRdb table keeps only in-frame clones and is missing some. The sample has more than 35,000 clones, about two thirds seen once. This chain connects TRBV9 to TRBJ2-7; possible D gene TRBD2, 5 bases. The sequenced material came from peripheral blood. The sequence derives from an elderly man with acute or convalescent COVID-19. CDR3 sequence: CASSPNGGYEQYF. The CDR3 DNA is TGTGCCAGCAGCCCTAATGGAGGCTACGAGCAGTACTTC.